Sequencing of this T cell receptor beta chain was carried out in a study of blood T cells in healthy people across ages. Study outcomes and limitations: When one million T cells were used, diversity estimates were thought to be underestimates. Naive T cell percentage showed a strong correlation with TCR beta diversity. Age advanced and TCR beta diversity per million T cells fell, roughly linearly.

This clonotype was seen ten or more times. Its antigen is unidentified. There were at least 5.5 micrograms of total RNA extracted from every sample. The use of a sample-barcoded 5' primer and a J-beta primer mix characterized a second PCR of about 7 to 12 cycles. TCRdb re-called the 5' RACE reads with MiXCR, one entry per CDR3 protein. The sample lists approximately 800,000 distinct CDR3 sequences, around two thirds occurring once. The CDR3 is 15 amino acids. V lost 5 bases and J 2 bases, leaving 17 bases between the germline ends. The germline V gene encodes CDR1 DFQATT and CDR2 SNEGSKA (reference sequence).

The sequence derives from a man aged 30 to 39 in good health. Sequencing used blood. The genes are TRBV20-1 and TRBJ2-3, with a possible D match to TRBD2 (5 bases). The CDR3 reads CSAPESLGLTDTQYF. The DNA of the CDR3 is TGCAGTGCTCCGGAATCACTAGGTCTCACAGATACGCAGTATTTT.